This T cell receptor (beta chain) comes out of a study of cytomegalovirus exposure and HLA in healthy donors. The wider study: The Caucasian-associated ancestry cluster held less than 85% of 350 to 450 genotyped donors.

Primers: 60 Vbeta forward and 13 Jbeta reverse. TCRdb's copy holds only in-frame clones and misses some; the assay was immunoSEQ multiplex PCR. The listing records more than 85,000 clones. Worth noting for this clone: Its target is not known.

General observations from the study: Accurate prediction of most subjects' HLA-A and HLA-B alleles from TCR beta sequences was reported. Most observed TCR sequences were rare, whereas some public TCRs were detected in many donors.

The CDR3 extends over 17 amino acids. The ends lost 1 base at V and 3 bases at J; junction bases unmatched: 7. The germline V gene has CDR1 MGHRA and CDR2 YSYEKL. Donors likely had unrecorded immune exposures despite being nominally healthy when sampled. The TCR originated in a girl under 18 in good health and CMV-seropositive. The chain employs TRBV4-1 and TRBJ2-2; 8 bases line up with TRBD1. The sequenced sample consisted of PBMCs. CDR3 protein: CASSQVRGRKDTGELFF. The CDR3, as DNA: TGCGCCAGCAGCCAAGTCAGGGGGCGGAAAGACACCGGGGAGCTGTTTTTT.